These 9 T cell receptor beta chains originate from one sample sequenced in a study of regulatory T cells in long-lasting Graves disease. Assembly of TCR beta libraries relied on iRepertoire HTBI primers together with Arm-PCR of CDR3 regions. Each CDR3 protein gets one entry after TCRdb re-called the multiplex PCR reads with MiXCR. The data hold hundreds of thousands of distinct CDR3 sequences, with 15% to 20% observed a single time. Time point indicated: newly diagnosed GD, antithyroid drugs for less than 3 months. There was RNA extracted from PBMCs, and the TCR library was made from it. A further study also used this sample, focusing on T cells in Graves' hyperthyroidism and ophthalmopathy.

Sequences were derived from peripheral blood mononuclear cells (PBMCs), sampled at new diagnosis, from a patient treated with antithyroid drugs. These receptors all come from a man in his forties or fifties with Graves disease.

This clonotype was detected ten times or more. V usage is TRBV6-2 or TRBV6-3 and J usage is TRBJ2-7; TRBD2 matches 7 bases. CDR1 is MNHEY and CDR2 is SVGEGT in the germline V gene. Trimming at V came to 4 bases and at J to 4 bases, leaving 4 bases not matched to a gene. The CDR3 is 13 residues long. The CDR3 spells CASSWTRSYEQYF. In DNA, the CDR3 is TGTGCCAGCAGTTGGACTAGAAGTTACGAGCAGTACTTC.

This chain uses TRBV29-1 with TRBJ2-2, with 8 bases aligning to TRBD1. The junction had 3 bases not matched to a gene; V was cut back by 3 bases and J by 6 bases. Looked up from germline, CDR1 is SQVTM and CDR2 is ANQGSEA. CDR3 size: 13 residues. The CDR3 bases are TGCAGCGTTGACAGGGGGCGCGCCGGGGAGCTGTTTTTT. Its protein is CSVDRGRAGELFF.

Notes on this clonotype: The likely explanation is a read error, given a far larger clone one base away. This chain links TRBV11-1 with TRBJ2-3, with 9 bases matching TRBD1. The DNA end is more similar to TRBJ2-7, so the J call may be wrong. Germline-derived CDR1 and CDR2 are SGHAT and FQDESV (reference sequence). CDR3 length equals 13 residues. Written as DNA, the CDR3 is TGTGCCAGTGGGGACAGGGTTATGAATGAGCAGTACTTC. It yields the protein CASGDRVMNEQYF.

This clonotype was counted between two and nine times. This rearrangement joins TRBV7-9 to TRBJ1-1; D uncertain. CDR1 SEHNR and CDR2 FQNEAQ come from the germline V gene (reference sequence). Trimming removed 3 bases at V and 4 bases at J, with 9 bases between. This CDR3 is 13 amino acids long. CDR3 nucleotide sequence: TGTGCCAGCAGCTTTGAATCAGGCACTGAAGCTTTCTTT. It specifies CASSFESGTEAFF.

V is TRBV2 and J is TRBJ2-7, with unresolved D. Germline assignment: CDR1 SNHLY and CDR2 FYNNEI. Trimming took 4 bases from V and 7 from J, leaving 5 bases between them. The CDR3 has 10 residues. CDR3 in DNA: TGTGCCAGCAGTGTAGGAGAGCAGTACTTC. This gives the protein CASSVGEQYF.

This clonotype was found many times. The J gene is TRBJ2-7, the V gene TRBV5-1, with 13 bases fitting TRBD2. The germline V gene encodes CDR1 SGHRS and CDR2 YFSETQ. The CDR3 contains 14 residues. V shed 3 bases and J 6 bases; nucleotides not matched to a gene: 3. CDR3 loop: CASSWTSGGVEQYF. CDR3 nucleotides: TGCGCCAGCAGCTGGACTAGCGGGGGTGTCGAGCAGTACTTC.

The rearrangement joins TRBV19 to TRBJ2-7, with 8 bases aligning to TRBD1. Germline values: CDR1 LNHDA, CDR2 SQIVND (reference sequence). CDR3 length: 13 amino acids. Trimming cost V 4 bases and J 6 bases; bases outside gene matches: 5. CDR3 region: CASSTGQAGEQYF. For the CDR3, the DNA is TGTGCCAGTAGTACGGGACAGGCGGGCGAGCAGTACTTC.

Many counts were recorded for this clonotype. J is TRBJ2-1 and V is TRBV6-2 or TRBV6-3; 12 positions agree with TRBD1. CDR1 and CDR2 (germline): MNHEY, SVGEGT. V shed 4 bases and J 8 bases; nucleotides not matched to a gene: 9. The CDR3 has 16 amino acids. The CDR3 DNA sequence: TGTGCCAGCAGTTTCCGGGACAGGGGGCTATCGGATGAGCAGTTCTTC. Translating it yields CASSFRDRGLSDEQFF.

This clonotype was recorded a few times. This chain connects TRBV25-1 to TRBJ2-5; no clear D gene. The CDR3 has 16 residues. V was pared by 5 bases and J by 5 bases, with 21 bases between. Looked up from germline, CDR1 is MGHDK and CDR2 is SYGVNS. The CDR3 DNA reads as TGTGCCAGCAGTTCAAACTCCCCTACGCCCCAGGAGACCCAGTACTTC. It specifies CASSSNSPTPQETQYF.